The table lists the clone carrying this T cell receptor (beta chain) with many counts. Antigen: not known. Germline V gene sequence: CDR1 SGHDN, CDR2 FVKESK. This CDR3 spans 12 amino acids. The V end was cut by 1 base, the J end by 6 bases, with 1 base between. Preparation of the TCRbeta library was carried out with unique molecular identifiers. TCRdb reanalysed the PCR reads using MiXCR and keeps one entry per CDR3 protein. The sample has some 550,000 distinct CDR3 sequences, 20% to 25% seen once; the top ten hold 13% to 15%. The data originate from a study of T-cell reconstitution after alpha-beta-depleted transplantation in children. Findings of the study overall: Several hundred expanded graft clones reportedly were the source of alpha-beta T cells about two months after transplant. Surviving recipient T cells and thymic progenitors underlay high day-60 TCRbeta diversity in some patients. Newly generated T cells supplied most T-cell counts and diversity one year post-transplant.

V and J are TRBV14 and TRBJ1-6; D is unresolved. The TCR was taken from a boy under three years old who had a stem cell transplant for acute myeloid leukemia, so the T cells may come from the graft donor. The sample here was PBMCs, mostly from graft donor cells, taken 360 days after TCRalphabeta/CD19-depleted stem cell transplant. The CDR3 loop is CASSQVNSPLHF. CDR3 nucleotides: TGTGCCAGCAGCCAAGTTAATTCACCCCTCCACTTT.